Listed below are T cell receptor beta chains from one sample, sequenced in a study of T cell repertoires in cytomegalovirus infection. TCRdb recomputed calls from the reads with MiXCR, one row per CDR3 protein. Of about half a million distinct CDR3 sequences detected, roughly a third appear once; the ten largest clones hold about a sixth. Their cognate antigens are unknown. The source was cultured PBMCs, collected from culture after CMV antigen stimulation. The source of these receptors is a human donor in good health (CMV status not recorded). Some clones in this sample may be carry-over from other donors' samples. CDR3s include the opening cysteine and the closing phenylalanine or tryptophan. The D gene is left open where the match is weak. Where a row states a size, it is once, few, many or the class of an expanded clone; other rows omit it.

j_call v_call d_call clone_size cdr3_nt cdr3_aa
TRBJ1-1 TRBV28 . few TGTGCCAGCAGCACTGGGCTCGCTGAAGCTTTCTTT CASSTGLAEAFF
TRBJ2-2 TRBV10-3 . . TGTGCCATCAGTGGGGCCGGCGGGGAGCTGTTTTTT CAISGAGGELFF
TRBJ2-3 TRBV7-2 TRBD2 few TGTGCCAGCAGCCTCGTTCGGCGGGAGGCGCCGCAGTATTTT CASSLVRREAPQYF
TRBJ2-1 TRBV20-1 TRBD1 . TGCAGTGTCGGACAGGGTATCTCAGGGGATGAGCAGTTCTTC CSVGQGISGDEQFF
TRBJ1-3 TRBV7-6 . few TGTGCCAGCAGCTTCGTACGTGAGAGCTCTGGAAACACCATATATTTT CASSFVRESSGNTIYF
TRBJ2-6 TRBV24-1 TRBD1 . TGTGCCACCAGTGATTCACCGGGACAGGGGACTGGGGCCAACGTCCTGACTTTC CATSDSPGQGTGANVLTF
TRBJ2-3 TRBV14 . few TGTGCCAGCAGCCCTGGGACGGCACCAGATACGCAGTATTTT CASSPGTAPDTQYF
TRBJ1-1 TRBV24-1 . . TGTGCCACCAGTGATTCAGGGGTCCAGGCTGAAGCTTTCTTT CATSDSGVQAEAFF
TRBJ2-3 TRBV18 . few TGTGCCAGCTCAATCGCGGGATACACAGATACGCAGTATTTT CASSIAGYTDTQYF
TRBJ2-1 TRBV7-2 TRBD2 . TGTGCCAGCAGCCTAGATAGCGGGAGAGGTGAGCAGTTCTTC CASSLDSGRGEQFF